The 29 T cell receptor beta chains below were found in one sample sequenced in a study of identical twins. TCRdb used MiXCR to reprocess the 5' RACE reads, holding one entry per CDR3 protein. Of 690,000 or so distinct CDR3 sequences in the sample, 8.6% were seen once. These data were also reused for a study on yellow fever vaccine responses in identical twins.

Sequencing used PBMCs. The origin of the receptors is a woman between 18 and 30 years old in good health.

This clonotype appeared many times. The V and J genes are TRBV12-3 or TRBV12-4 and TRBJ2-2, with D unresolved. The CDR3 covers 15 residues. V was clipped by 3 bases and J by 1 base, with 9 bases between them. CDR3 bases: TGTGCCAGCAGTTTTGTAGCAGGGAACACCGGGGAGCTGTTTTTT. Its translation is CASSFVAGNTGELFF.

This chain uses TRBV10-3 with TRBJ1-1, with D unresolved. CDR1 and CDR2 (germline): ENHRY, SYGVKD. The CDR3 has 15 residues. V dropped 0 bases and J dropped 2 bases, with 10 bases sitting between them. The CDR3 DNA is TGTGCCATCAGTGAGTCGATGACACACAACACTGAAGCTTTCTTT. It codes for CAISESMTHNTEAFF.

This clonotype was seen a few times. The rearrangement uses TRBV4-3 and TRBJ2-2; TRBD2 agrees at 7 bases. CDR1 and CDR2 from the germline V gene are LGHNA and YSLEER. This CDR3 contains 17 residues. V shed 0 bases and J 2 bases; nucleotides not matched to a gene: 6. DNA of the CDR3: TGCGCCAGCAGCCAAGATCTGCTAGCGGTCAACACCGGGGAGCTGTTTTTT. Translation: CASSQDLLAVNTGELFF.

J is TRBJ2-2 and V is TRBV7-8; D is tentatively TRBD1 or TRBD2 (6 bases each). Trimming removed 4 bases at V and 5 bases at J, with 17 bases between. Germline-derived CDR1 and CDR2 are SGHVS and FQNEAQ. The CDR3 spans 16 residues. CDR3 sequence: CASSSAGRGGTGELFF. The CDR3 DNA sequence: TGTGCCAGCAGCTCCGCGGGCAGGGGAGGAACCGGGGAGCTGTTTTTT.

This CDR3 is CASSTRTGLNTEAFF. The CDR3, as DNA: TGTGCCAGCAGCACGAGGACAGGCTTGAACACTGAAGCTTTCTTT. The chain combines TRBV7-2 with TRBJ1-1; 7 nucleotides match TRBD1. Unmatched junction bases numbered 6, after V lost 5 bases and J lost 0 bases. CDR1 is SGHTA and CDR2 is FQGNSA in the germline V gene. This CDR3 has 15 amino acids.

The rearrangement links TRBV7-8 to TRBJ2-3, with D possibly being TRBD2 (6 bases). There are 16 residues in the CDR3. Germline CDR1 is SGHVS and CDR2 is FQNEAQ. Trimming cost V 5 bases and J 1 base, with 16 bases left between them. CDR3 sequence reads: CASSPTGSVGTDTQYF. CDR3 sequence (DNA): TGTGCCAGCAGCCCGACCGGGAGTGTCGGCACAGATACGCAGTATTTT.

In this sample, this clonotype turned up a few times. The chain combines TRBV27 with TRBJ1-1; tentative D call: TRBD1 (6 bases). The CDR3 is made up of 17 amino acids. Trimming left V 3 bases short and J 3 bases short, with 20 bases between. The germline V gene encodes CDR1 MNHEY and CDR2 SMNVEV (reference sequence). The CDR3 region has the DNA TGTGCCAGCAGTTTTGTGAAGACAGGACCGACGTACACTGAAGCTTTCTTT. Its translation: CASSFVKTGPTYTEAFF.

In this sample, this clonotype turned up a few times. This chain links TRBV10-2 with TRBJ2-3, with TRBD2 identical over 7 bases. With 3 bases clipped from V and 2 bases from J, the junction kept 5 bases outside the gene matches. CDR1 is WSHSY and CDR2 is SAAADI in the germline V gene. This CDR3 has 15 amino acids. The CDR3 nucleotides are TGCGCCAGCAGTGACCCCGCGGGGGTCACAGATACGCAGTATTTT. Translated, it gives CASSDPAGVTDTQYF.

This chain links TRBV6-1 with TRBJ1-1, with D tentatively TRBD1 (5 bases). The CDR3 has 14 amino acids. Germline V gene sequence: CDR1 MNHNS, CDR2 SASEGT. V lost 6 bases and J lost 3, with 14 bases in between. CDR3 sequence: CASSRGRGDTEAFF. The CDR3 coding sequence is TGTGCCAGCAGCCGGGGTAGAGGGGACACTGAAGCTTTCTTT.

The chain has TRBV7-2 and TRBJ2-5, with D perhaps matching TRBD2 (6 bases). The CDR3 is 16 residues long. V lost 4 bases to trimming and J lost 2 bases, with 17 bases between them. Looked up from germline, CDR1 is SGHTA and CDR2 is FQGNSA. The CDR3 sequence: CASSSSYGGRQETQYF. CDR3 nucleotides: TGTGCCAGCAGCTCTTCGTACGGGGGACGTCAAGAGACCCAGTACTTC. Together with reference TRBV7-2 and TRBJ2-5, the CDR3 gives the full variable domain: GAGVSQSPSNKVTEKGKDVELRCDPISGHTALYWYRQSLGQGLEFLIYFQGNSAPDKSGLPSDRFSAERTGGSVSTLTIQRTQQEDSAVYLCASSSSYGGRQETQYFGPGTRLLVL.

This clonotype has only a few counts. The chain joins TRBV27 to TRBJ2-1; D gene unclear. V was shortened by 9 bases and J by 7 bases, with 28 bases between the two germline ends. The germline V gene encodes CDR1 MNHEY and CDR2 SMNVEV (reference sequence). CDR3 length: 17 amino acids. The CDR3 spells CASSTGRMDLPENEQFF. Written as DNA, the CDR3 is TGTGCCAGTAGTACGGGCCGGATGGACCTCCCTGAAAATGAGCAGTTCTTC.

V is TRBV6-5 and J is TRBJ2-7; the D gene is possibly TRBD1 (5 bases). The CDR3 spans 16 residues. CDR1 is MNHEY and CDR2 is SVGAGI in the germline V gene. V lost 0 bases and J 6 bases, leaving 18 bases between the germline ends. The CDR3 region has the DNA TGTGCCAGCAGTTACTCATCGCAAAGGGGAATCGGCGAGCAGTACTTC. Encoded protein: CASSYSSQRGIGEQYF.

The chain is built from TRBV15 and TRBJ2-5; D is uncertain. CDR3 size: 13 residues. Trimming left V 2 bases short and J 7 bases short, with 11 bases between. Germline loops: CDR1 LNHNV, CDR2 YYDKDF (reference sequence). The CDR3 reads CATSRKALGTQYF. CDR3 nucleotides: TGTGCCACCAGCAGAAAGGCTTTGGGGACCCAGTACTTC.

There are many counts of this clonotype. The chain carries TRBV11-2 and TRBJ2-5; 7 positions agree with TRBD2. The germline gives CDR1 SGHAT, CDR2 FQNNGV. Trimming cost V 3 bases and J 4 bases; bases outside gene matches: 8. The CDR3 runs to 15 residues. CDR3 region: CASSLGQGGGETQYF. The CDR3 nucleotides read TGTGCCAGCAGCTTGGGGCAGGGCGGGGGAGAGACCCAGTACTTC.

This clonotype was detected a few times. The chain is built from TRBV2 and TRBJ2-3; TRBD2 aligns across 9 bases. The CDR3 extends over 15 amino acids. The ends lost 4 bases at V and 2 bases at J; junction bases unmatched: 4. Germline lookup yields CDR1 SNHLY and CDR2 FYNNEI. The CDR3 sequence: CASSGQRGATDTQYF. CDR3 nucleotide sequence: TGTGCCAGCAGTGGGCAGCGGGGGGCCACAGATACGCAGTATTTT.

The chain has TRBV10-3 and TRBJ2-1; TRBD2 aligns across 9 bases. The J segment lost 11 bases and the V segment lost 2 bases, leaving 10 bases of the junction unmatched. Per the germline V gene, CDR1 is ENHRY and CDR2 is SYGVKD. CDR3 size: 15 residues. The CDR3 coding sequence is TGTGCCATCAGTGAGACTGGGCGGGAGGGCCATCAGCAGTTCTTC. Translating gives CAISETGREGHQQFF.

The rearrangement joins TRBV12-3 or TRBV12-4 to TRBJ2-3; no firm D call. CDR3 size: 11 residues. V lost 11 bases to trimming and J lost 4 bases, with 10 bases between them. The CDR3 region is CACSLADTQYF. CDR3 nucleotide sequence: TGTGCCTGTTCGTTAGCAGATACGCAGTATTTT.

This clonotype was detected many times. V is TRBV12-3 or TRBV12-4 and J is TRBJ2-2; 10 positions match TRBD2. Losses at the gene ends were 6 bases for V and 2 bases for J; bases not matched to a gene: 6. The CDR3 is 16 residues long. CDR3 loop: CASSPGLAVNTGELFF. The DNA of the CDR3 is TGTGCCAGCAGCCCTGGACTAGCGGTTAACACCGGGGAGCTGTTTTTT.

Comments on this clonotype: Sequence at one end of the junction differs from germline and may be a read error. In DNA, the CDR3 is TGTGCTAGCAGCCAAACTGAGGGGGGAAGCCAAGAGACCCAGTACTTC. Translation: CASSQTEGGSQETQYF. The chain combines TRBV7-7 with TRBJ2-5, with D possibly called TRBD1 or TRBD2 (6 bases each). Germline V gives CDR1 SSHAT, CDR2 FNYEAQ (reference sequence). CDR3 length: 16 amino acids.

The chain couples TRBV5-6 to TRBJ2-7; 9 nucleotides match TRBD2. The CDR3 extends over 16 amino acids. The ends lost 4 bases at V and 2 bases at J; junction bases unmatched: 10. Germline values: CDR1 SGHDT, CDR2 YYEEEE. The CDR3 protein is CASSTPGASGTYEQYF. The CDR3 nucleotides are TGTGCCAGCAGCACACCCGGAGCTAGCGGGACCTACGAGCAGTACTTC.

The genes are TRBV28 and TRBJ1-6, with 9 bases identical to TRBD1. The V gene end was trimmed by 3 bases and the J gene end by 3 bases; junction bases not matched to a gene: 6. Germline V gives CDR1 MDHEN, CDR2 SYDVKM. CDR3 length: 17 residues. The CDR3 nucleotides read TGTGCCAGCAGTTTTGGAAACAGGGGGCTCTATAATTCACCCCTCCACTTT. Its translation: CASSFGNRGLYNSPLHF.

A few counts support this clonotype. The rearrangement uses TRBV20-1 and TRBJ2-5; 10 bases are a match to TRBD2. The length of the CDR3 is 13 residues. The junction had 5 bases not matched to a gene; V was cut back by 5 bases and J by 5 bases. The germline V gene encodes CDR1 DFQATT and CDR2 SNEGSKA (reference sequence). As DNA, the CDR3 is TGCAGTGCTCGAACTAGCGGGGTGGAGACCCAGTACTTC. Its protein is CSARTSGVETQYF.

The sample holds a few counts of this clonotype. CDR3 DNA sequence: TGCAGCGTGGGACCGGGTGACAAGACCTACGAGCAGTACTTC. Translation gives CSVGPGDKTYEQYF. The chain carries TRBV29-1 and TRBJ2-7; either TRBD1 or TRBD2 may supply D (5 bases each). V was pared by 6 bases and J by 2 bases, with 17 bases between. The germline V gene encodes CDR1 SQVTM and CDR2 ANQGSEA. The length of the CDR3 is 14 residues.

This clonotype has a handful of counts. The V and J genes are TRBV4-1 and TRBJ2-7, with 13 nucleotides matching TRBD2. The CDR3 covers 16 residues. Germline assignment: CDR1 MGHRA and CDR2 YSYEKL. With V trimmed by 4 bases and J by 4 bases, 7 bases remained unmatched. The CDR3 region has the DNA TGCGCCAGCAGCCCCAGACCGACTAGCGGGAGGTACGAGCAGTACTTC. This encodes CASSPRPTSGRYEQYF.

This chain uses TRBV25-1 with TRBJ2-1; 8 bases line up with TRBD1. The CDR3 covers 14 residues. Germline V gene data show CDR1 as MGHDK and CDR2 as SYGVNS. V lost 6 bases, J lost 5 bases, and 6 bases stayed unmatched. The CDR3 DNA follows: TGTGCCAGCAGCGGACAGGGTCGAAACAATGAGCAGTTCTTC. Translating gives CASSGQGRNNEQFF.

This clonotype has a handful of counts. This chain joins TRBV28 and TRBJ2-7; D gene uncertain. From germline, CDR1 is MDHEN and CDR2 SYDVKM. Trimming left V 7 bases short and J 5 bases short, with 15 bases between. The CDR3 is 13 amino acids. CDR3 nucleotides: TGTGCCAGCACGTCTCAGCCACAAAACGAGCAGTACTTC. Translation: CASTSQPQNEQYF.

A few counts support this clonotype. The genes are TRBV27 and TRBJ2-2; 7 bases match TRBD2. This CDR3 comprises 16 residues. V gave up 0 bases and J gave up 0 bases; unmatched junction bases: 1. Germline values: CDR1 MNHEY, CDR2 SMNVEV (reference sequence). For the CDR3, the DNA is TGTGCCAGCAGTTTATCAAGCGGGACGAACACCGGGGAGCTGTTTTTT. This gives the protein CASSLSSGTNTGELFF.

This clonotype came up a few times. J is TRBJ2-3 and V is TRBV12-3 or TRBV12-4; D remains unclear. The CDR3 sequence is 15 residues long. The V end lost 3 bases, the J end lost 1 base, and 11 bases lay between the germline ends. CDR3 coding DNA: TGTGCCAGCAGTTTGCCAAGGGCCGGCACAGATACGCAGTATTTT. Encoded protein: CASSLPRAGTDTQYF.

This clonotype was seen many times. This chain joins TRBV12-3 or TRBV12-4 and TRBJ2-7; D is possibly TRBD1 or TRBD2 (5 bases each). With 2 bases removed from V and 0 bases from J, the gap between germline ends came to 17 bases. The CDR3 is 17 amino acids. The CDR3: CASSLMSGRIHSYEQYF. The DNA for the CDR3 is TGTGCCAGCAGTTTAATGTCGGGGCGGATACACTCCTACGAGCAGTACTTC.